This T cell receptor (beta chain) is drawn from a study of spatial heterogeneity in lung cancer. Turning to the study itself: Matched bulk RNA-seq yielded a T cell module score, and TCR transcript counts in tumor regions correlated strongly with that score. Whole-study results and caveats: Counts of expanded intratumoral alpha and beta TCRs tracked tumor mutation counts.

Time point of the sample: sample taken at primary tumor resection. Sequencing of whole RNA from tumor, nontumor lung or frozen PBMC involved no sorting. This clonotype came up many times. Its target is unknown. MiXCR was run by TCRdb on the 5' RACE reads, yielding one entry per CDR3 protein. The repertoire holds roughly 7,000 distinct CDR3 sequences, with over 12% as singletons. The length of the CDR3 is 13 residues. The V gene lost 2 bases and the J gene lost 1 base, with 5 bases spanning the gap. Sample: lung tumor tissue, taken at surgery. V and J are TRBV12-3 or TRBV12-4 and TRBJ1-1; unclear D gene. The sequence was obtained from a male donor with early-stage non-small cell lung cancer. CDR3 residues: CASSLLENTEAFF. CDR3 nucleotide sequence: TGTGCCAGCAGTTTATTGGAGAACACTGAAGCTTTCTTT.